A selection of T cell receptor beta chains follows, all from one sample in a study of blood T cell repertoires in COVID-19. Data came from immunoSEQ multiplex PCR; TCRdb stores just in-frame clones and leaves some out. The profile shows tens of thousands of clones, roughly 88% of them singletons. The sequenced sample was peripheral blood. Receptors were obtained from a man in his forties or fifties with active COVID-19. The CDR3 runs from the conserved cysteine through the conserved F or W. D genes are given only for firm matches. Clone size, where shown, is once, few, many, or a class for clones that have expanded.

clone size	D gene	CDR3 length	J gene	V gene	CDR3 protein	CDR3 DNA
.	.	14	TRBJ2-5	TRBV11-2	CASSFTQYQETQYF	TGTGCCAGCAGCTTCACTCAATACCAAGAGACCCAGTACTTC
.	TRBD1	16	TRBJ2-3	TRBV9	CASSPRATGPTDTQYF	TGTGCCAGCAGCCCCCGCGCGACAGGGCCCACAGATACGCAGTATTTT
.	TRBD2	15	TRBJ2-5	TRBV2	CASGTSETSQETQYF	TGTGCCAGCGGAACTAGCGAGACCTCACAAGAGACCCAGTACTTC
.	TRBD2	15	TRBJ2-1	TRBV19	CASSLSGGFMDEQFF	TGTGCCAGTAGCCTTAGCGGGGGCTTTATGGATGAGCAGTTCTTC
.	TRBD1	14	TRBJ1-2	TRBV6-5	CASSSGTGGYGYTF	TGTGCCAGCAGTTCCGGGACAGGAGGCTATGGCTACACCTTC
.	TRBD1	15	TRBJ1-1	TRBV19	CASSREGGRDTEAFF	TGTGCCAGTAGCAGGGAAGGGGGCCGGGACACTGAAGCTTTCTTT
.	TRBD1	18	TRBJ1-1	TRBV23-1	CASSQSPGEGAGGTEAFF	TGCGCCAGCAGTCAATCCCCCGGTGAGGGGGCGGGTGGCACTGAAGCTTTCTTT
.	TRBD1	16	TRBJ2-7	TRBV19	CASSTYYRDRSYEQYF	TGTGCCAGTAGTACTTATTACCGGGACAGGTCCTACGAGCAGTACTTC
.	.	13	TRBJ1-5	TRBV23-1	CASSAGDNQPQHF	TGCGCCAGCAGTGCAGGGGACAATCAGCCCCAGCATTTT
.	TRBD1	14	TRBJ1-1	TRBV5-1	CASSLASGGNSAFF	TGCGCCAGCAGCTTGGCCTCAGGGGGCAATTCCGCTTTCTTT
.	TRBD1	15	TRBJ2-7	TRBV2	CASIRQGQSSYEQYF	TGTGCCAGCATCAGACAGGGTCAAAGCTCCTACGAGCAGTACTTC
.	.	16	TRBJ1-1	TRBV5-1	CASRFTTGTPNTEAFF	TGCGCCAGCAGATTCACTACCGGGACACCGAACACTGAAGCTTTCTTT
.	TRBD1	15	TRBJ2-5	TRBV7-9	CASSPDPTGSKTQYF	TGTGCCAGCAGCCCAGACCCGACAGGGTCGAAGACCCAGTACTTC
.	.	15	TRBJ1-5	TRBV28	CASSPPRGGNQPQHF	TGTGCCAGCAGTCCCCCCAGGGGAGGGAATCAGCCCCAGCATTTT
.	.	13	TRBJ1-5	TRBV18	CASSPGGGQPQHF	TGTGCCAGCTCACCGGGCGGAGGTCAGCCCCAGCATTTT
once	.	13	TRBJ2-7	TRBV27	CASSFGETYEQYF	TGTGCCAGCAGTTTTGGAGAAACCTACGAGCAGTACTTC
.	TRBD2	15	TRBJ2-1	TRBV3-1/TRBV3-2	CASSAGLAGYDEQFF	TGTGCCAGCAGCGCGGGACTAGCGGGGTACGATGAGCAGTTCTTC
.	TRBD1	15	TRBJ1-1	TRBV5-1	CASSYRTGAPGEAFF	TGCGCCAGCAGCTATCGGACAGGGGCGCCGGGTGAAGCTTTCTTT
.	.	15	TRBJ1-6	TRBV5-1	CASSANSGRGSPLHF	TGCGCCAGCAGCGCAAACAGTGGACGGGGTTCACCCCTCCACTTT
.	TRBD2	15	TRBJ2-5	TRBV7-3	CASSSSGGAAETQYF	TGTGCCAGCAGCTCTAGCGGGGGGGCCGCGGAGACCCAGTACTTC
.	.	15	TRBJ1-5	TRBV6-5	CASSPGVLGNQPQHF	TGTGCCAGCAGTCCAGGGGTTCTTGGCAATCAGCCCCAGCATTTT
.	.	13	TRBJ2-2	TRBV4-3	CASKAANTGELFF	TGCGCCAGCAAAGCGGCGAACACCGGGGAGCTGTTTTTT
.	.	13	TRBJ1-1	TRBV7-8	CASSLGSGLGAFF	TGTGCCAGCAGCTTAGGGTCAGGTCTTGGAGCTTTCTTT
.	.	16	TRBJ1-2	TRBV2	CASSERPGGRNYGYTF	TGTGCCAGCAGTGAACGGCCAGGCGGGAGGAACTATGGCTACACCTTC
.	.	15	TRBJ2-3	TRBV15	CATSRRRVGTDTQYF	TGTGCCACCAGCCGACGGCGGGTGGGAACAGATACGCAGTATTTT
.	.	13	TRBJ1-1	TRBV29-1	CSVRQVLNTEAFF	TGCAGCGTTCGACAGGTTCTGAACACTGAAGCTTTCTTT
once	.	15	TRBJ1-3	TRBV6-5	CASSFRLYGGNTIYF	TGTGCCAGCAGTTTTCGCCTGTACGGGGGAAACACCATATATTTT
few	TRBD1	20	TRBJ2-6	TRBV5-1	CASSLAGQGHLSSGANVLTF	TGCGCCAGCAGCTTGGCCGGACAGGGCCACCTTAGCTCTGGGGCCAACGTCCTGACTTTC
.	TRBD1	16	TRBJ2-3	TRBV15	CATSRDPGTGGDTQYF	TGTGCCACCAGCAGAGATCCCGGGACAGGGGGAGATACGCAGTATTTT
.	.	12	TRBJ2-2	TRBV18	CASYPGTGELFF	TGTGCCAGCTATCCAGGGACCGGGGAGCTGTTTTTT
.	.	14	TRBJ2-5	TRBV19	CASSIQGTQETQYF	TGTGCCAGTAGTATCCAGGGGACCCAAGAGACCCAGTACTTC
.	.	13	TRBJ1-5	TRBV3-1/TRBV3-2	CASSLTLSQPQHF	TGTGCCAGCAGCCTCACCCTTAGTCAGCCCCAGCATTTT
.	TRBD2	18	TRBJ2-3	TRBV5-4	CASSPRGVAGGFTDTQYF	TGTGCCAGCAGCCCCCGAGGGGTAGCGGGGGGCTTCACAGATACGCAGTATTTT
.	TRBD2	16	TRBJ2-2	TRBV7-9	CASSLLLAPNTGELFF	TGTGCCAGCAGCTTATTACTAGCGCCGAACACCGGGGAGCTGTTTTTT
.	TRBD2	16	TRBJ2-4	TRBV19	CASRDSGGRGKNIQYF	TGTGCCAGTAGGGATAGCGGGGGCAGGGGCAAAAACATTCAGTACTTC
once	TRBD2	12	TRBJ2-7	TRBV12-3/TRBV12-4	CASSRGGYEQYF	TGTGCCAGCAGCCGGGGGGGCTACGAGCAGTACTTC
.	.	12	TRBJ2-5	TRBV28	CASSPPRETQYF	TGTGCCAGCAGTCCACCCCGGGAGACCCAGTACTTC
.	TRBD2	19	TRBJ2-7	TRBV7-2	CASSETGLAGGRLRNEQYF	TGTGCCAGCAGCGAAACGGGACTAGCGGGGGGGCGTCTAAGAAACGAGCAGTACTTC
.	.	14	TRBJ2-7	TRBV7-8	CASGRGTAPYEQYF	TGTGCCAGCGGCCGCGGGACAGCCCCTTACGAGCAGTACTTC
.	TRBD1	16	TRBJ1-5	TRBV5-6	CASSAFKGTANQPQHF	TGTGCCAGCAGCGCGTTTAAGGGGACAGCTAATCAGCCCCAGCATTTT
few	.	17	TRBJ2-7	TRBV3-1/TRBV3-2	CASSQDPAGPTLREQYF	TGTGCCAGCAGCCAAGATCCAGCGGGTCCGACGTTGAGGGAGCAGTACTTC
.	TRBD1	18	TRBJ1-5	TRBV18	CASSSGTGSSLENQPQHF	TGTGCCAGCTCATCAGGGACAGGGTCCTCACTAGAGAATCAGCCCCAGCATTTT
.	.	13	TRBJ1-1	TRBV11-2	CASSFGQFTEAFF	TGTGCCAGCAGCTTCGGACAATTCACTGAAGCTTTCTTT
.	TRBD2	15	TRBJ2-5	TRBV19	CASSSSGLGQETQYF	TGTGCCAGTAGTTCGTCCGGACTAGGCCAAGAGACCCAGTACTTC
.	.	13	TRBJ1-2	TRBV5-4	CASSLDSERGYTF	TGTGCCAGCAGCCTAGACAGTGAACGGGGCTACACCTTC
.	.	13	TRBJ1-2	TRBV5-4	CASSLDWSGGYTF	TGTGCCAGCAGTCTAGACTGGTCCGGCGGCTACACCTTC